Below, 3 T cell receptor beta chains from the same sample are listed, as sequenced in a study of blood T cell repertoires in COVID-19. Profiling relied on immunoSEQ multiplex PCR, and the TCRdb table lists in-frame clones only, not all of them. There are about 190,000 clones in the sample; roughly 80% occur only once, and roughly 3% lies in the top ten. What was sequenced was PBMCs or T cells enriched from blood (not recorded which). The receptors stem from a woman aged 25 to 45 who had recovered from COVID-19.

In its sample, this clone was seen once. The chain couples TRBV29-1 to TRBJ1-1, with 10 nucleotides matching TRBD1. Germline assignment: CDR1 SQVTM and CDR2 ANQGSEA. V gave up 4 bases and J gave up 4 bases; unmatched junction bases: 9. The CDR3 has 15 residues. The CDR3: CSVVGGQGHPTEAFF. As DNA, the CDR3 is TGCAGCGTTGTGGGGGGACAGGGGCACCCCACTGAAGCTTTCTTT.

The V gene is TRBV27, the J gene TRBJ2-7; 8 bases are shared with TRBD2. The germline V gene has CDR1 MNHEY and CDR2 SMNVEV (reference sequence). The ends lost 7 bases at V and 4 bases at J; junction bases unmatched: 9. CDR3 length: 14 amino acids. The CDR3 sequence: CASIRTSTGYEQYF. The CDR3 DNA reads TGTGCCAGCATCAGGACTAGCACTGGGTACGAGCAGTACTTC.

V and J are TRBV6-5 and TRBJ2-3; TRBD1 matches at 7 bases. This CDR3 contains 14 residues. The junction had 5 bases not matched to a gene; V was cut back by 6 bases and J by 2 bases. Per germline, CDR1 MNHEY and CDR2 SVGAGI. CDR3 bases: TGTGCCAGCAGGGGACAGACCGACACAGATACGCAGTATTTT. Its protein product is CASRGQTDTDTQYF.